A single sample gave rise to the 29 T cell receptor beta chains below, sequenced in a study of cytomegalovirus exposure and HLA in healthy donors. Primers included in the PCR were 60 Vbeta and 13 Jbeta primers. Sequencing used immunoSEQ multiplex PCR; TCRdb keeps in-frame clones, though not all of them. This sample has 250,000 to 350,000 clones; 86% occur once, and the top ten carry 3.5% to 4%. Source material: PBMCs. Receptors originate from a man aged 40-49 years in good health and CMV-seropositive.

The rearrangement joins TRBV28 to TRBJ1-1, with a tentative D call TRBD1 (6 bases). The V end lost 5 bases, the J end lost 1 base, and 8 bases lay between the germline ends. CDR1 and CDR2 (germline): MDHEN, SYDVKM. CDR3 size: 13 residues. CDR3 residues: CASSVTGNTEAFF. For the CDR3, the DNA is TGTGCCAGCAGTGTGACAGGGAACACTGAAGCTTTCTTT.

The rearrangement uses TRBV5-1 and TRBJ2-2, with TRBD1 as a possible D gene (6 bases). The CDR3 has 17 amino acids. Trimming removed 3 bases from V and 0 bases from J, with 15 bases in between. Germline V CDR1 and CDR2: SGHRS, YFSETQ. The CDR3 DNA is TGCGCCAGCAGCTGGGGGCGACAGCTTCCGAACACCGGGGAGCTGTTTTTT. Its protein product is CASSWGRQLPNTGELFF.

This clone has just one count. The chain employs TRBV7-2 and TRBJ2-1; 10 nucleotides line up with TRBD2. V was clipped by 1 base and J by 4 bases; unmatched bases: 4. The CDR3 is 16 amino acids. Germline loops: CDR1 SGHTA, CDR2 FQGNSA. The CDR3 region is CASSLEPSGSYNEQFF. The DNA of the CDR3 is TGTGCCAGCAGCTTAGAACCTAGCGGGAGTTACAATGAGCAGTTCTTC.

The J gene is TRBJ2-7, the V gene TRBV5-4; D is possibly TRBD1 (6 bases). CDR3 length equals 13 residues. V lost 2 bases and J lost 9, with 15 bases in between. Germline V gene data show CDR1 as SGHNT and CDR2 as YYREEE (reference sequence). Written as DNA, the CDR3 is TGTGCCAGCAGCTTCGCAGGGGCGCAGGTGCAGTACTTC. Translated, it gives CASSFAGAQVQYF.

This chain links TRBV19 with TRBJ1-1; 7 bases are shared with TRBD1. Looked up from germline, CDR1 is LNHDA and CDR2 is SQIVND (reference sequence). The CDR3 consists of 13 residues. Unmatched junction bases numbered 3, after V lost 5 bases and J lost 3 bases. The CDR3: CASSGGGHTEAFF. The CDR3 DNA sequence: TGTGCCAGTAGTGGAGGGGGCCACACTGAAGCTTTCTTT.

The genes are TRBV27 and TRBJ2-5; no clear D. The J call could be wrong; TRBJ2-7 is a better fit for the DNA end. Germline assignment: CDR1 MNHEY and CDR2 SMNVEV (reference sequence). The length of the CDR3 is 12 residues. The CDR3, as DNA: TGTGCCAGCAGTTCACTGCATAACGAGCAGTACTTC. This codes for CASSSLHNEQYF.

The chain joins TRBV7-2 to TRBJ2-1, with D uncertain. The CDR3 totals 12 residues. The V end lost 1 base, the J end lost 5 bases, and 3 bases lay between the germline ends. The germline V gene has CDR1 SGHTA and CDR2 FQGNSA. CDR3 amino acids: CASSLVNNEQFF. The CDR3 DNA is TGTGCCAGCAGCTTAGTTAACAATGAGCAGTTCTTC.

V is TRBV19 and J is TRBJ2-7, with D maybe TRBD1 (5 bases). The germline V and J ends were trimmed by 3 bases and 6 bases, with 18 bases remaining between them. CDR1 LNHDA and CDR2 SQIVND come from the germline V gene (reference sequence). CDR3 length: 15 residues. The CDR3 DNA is TGTGCCAGTAGTATTTTCCCGCAGGGTATAAGCGAGCAGTACTTC. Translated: CASSIFPQGISEQYF.

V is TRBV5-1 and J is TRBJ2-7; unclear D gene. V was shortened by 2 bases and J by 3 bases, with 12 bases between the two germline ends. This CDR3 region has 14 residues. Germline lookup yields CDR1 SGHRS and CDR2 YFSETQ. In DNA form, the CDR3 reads TGCGCCAGCAGCTTATCTGGGCCTGACTACGAGCAGTACTTC. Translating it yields CASSLSGPDYEQYF. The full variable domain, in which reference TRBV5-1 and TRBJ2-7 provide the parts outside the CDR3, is KAGVTQTPRYLIKTRGQQVTLSCSPISGHRSVSWYQQTPGQGLQFLFEYFSETQRNKGNFPGRFSGRQFSNSRSEMNVSTLELGDSALYLCASSLSGPDYEQYFGPGTRLTVT.

The CDR3 sequence is CASSLHYFQGAHNEQFF. CDR3 bases: TGTGCCAGCAGTCTACACTATTTCCAGGGGGCCCACAATGAGCAGTTCTTC. The chain uses TRBV28 and TRBJ2-1; 8 bases are a match to TRBD1. J gave up 5 bases and V 5 bases, and 14 bases lay outside the gene matches. The CDR3 consists of 17 residues. Germline CDR1 MDHEN, CDR2 SYDVKM.

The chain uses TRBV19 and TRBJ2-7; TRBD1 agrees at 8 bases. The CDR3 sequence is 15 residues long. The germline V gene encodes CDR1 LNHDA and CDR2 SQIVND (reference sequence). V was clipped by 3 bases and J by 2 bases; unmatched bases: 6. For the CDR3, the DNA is TGTGCCAGTAGTATTAGTGGGACAGGACCCTACGAGCAGTACTTC. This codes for CASSISGTGPYEQYF.

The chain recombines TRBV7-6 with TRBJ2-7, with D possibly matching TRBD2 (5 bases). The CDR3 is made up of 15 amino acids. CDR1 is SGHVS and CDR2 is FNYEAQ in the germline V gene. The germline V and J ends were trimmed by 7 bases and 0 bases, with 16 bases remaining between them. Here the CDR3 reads CASTPQPGSSYEQYF. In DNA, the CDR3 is TGTGCCAGCACCCCCCAACCGGGAAGCTCCTACGAGCAGTACTTC.

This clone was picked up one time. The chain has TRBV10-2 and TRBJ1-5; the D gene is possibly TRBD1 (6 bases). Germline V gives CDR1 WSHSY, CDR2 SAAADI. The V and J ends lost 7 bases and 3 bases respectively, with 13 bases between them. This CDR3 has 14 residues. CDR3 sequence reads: CASTPGQFNQPQHF. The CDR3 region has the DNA TGCGCCAGCACCCCCGGACAGTTCAATCAGCCCCAGCATTTT.

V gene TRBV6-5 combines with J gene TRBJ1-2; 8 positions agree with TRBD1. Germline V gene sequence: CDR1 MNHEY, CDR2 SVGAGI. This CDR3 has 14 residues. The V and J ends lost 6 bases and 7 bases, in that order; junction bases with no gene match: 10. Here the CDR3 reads CASRPQGAKGGYTF. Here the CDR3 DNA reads TGTGCCAGCAGGCCTCAGGGGGCGAAGGGTGGCTACACCTTC.

CDR3 nucleotides: TGTGCCAGCAGCTTAGTTACAGGGCTAAGCAATCAGCCCCAGCATTTT. Protein: CASSLVTGLSNQPQHF. The gene calls are TRBV7-2 and TRBJ1-5, with a tentative D call TRBD1 (6 bases). Trimming took off 1 base at V and 1 base at J, with 11 bases between the two ends. This CDR3 comprises 16 residues. Germline assignment: CDR1 SGHTA and CDR2 FQGNSA.

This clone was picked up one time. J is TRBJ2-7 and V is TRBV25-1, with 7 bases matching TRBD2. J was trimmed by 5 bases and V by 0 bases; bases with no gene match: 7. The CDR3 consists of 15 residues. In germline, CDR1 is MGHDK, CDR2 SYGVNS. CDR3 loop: CASSEYGGSFNEQYF. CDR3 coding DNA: TGTGCCAGCAGTGAATACGGCGGGAGTTTCAACGAGCAGTACTTC.

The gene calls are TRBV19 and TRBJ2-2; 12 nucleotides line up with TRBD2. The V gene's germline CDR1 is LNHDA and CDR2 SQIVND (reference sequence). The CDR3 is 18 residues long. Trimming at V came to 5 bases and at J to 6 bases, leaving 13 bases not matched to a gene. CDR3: CASSGWLAGGLIAGELFF. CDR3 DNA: TGTGCCAGTAGTGGATGGCTAGCGGGAGGGTTAATCGCCGGGGAGCTGTTTTTT.

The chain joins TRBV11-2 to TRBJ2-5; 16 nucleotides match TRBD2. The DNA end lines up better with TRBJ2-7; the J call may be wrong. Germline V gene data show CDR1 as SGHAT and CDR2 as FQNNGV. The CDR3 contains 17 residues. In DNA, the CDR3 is TGTGCCAGCAGCTTTGGGACTAGCGGGAGGGCCGGTTACGAGCAGTACTTC. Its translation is CASSFGTSGRAGYEQYF.

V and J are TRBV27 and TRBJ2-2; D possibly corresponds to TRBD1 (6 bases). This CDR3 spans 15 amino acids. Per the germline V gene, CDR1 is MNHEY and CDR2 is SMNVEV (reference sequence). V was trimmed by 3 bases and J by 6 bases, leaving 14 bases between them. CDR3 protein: CASSLTGNPAGELFF. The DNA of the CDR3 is TGTGCCAGCAGTTTGACAGGAAACCCTGCCGGGGAGCTGTTTTTT.

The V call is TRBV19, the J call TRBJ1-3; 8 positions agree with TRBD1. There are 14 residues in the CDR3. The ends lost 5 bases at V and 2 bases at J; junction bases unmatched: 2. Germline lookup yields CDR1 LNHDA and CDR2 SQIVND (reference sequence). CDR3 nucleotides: TGTGCCAGTAGTCAGACAGGGGCTGGAAACACCATATATTTT. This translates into CASSQTGAGNTIYF.

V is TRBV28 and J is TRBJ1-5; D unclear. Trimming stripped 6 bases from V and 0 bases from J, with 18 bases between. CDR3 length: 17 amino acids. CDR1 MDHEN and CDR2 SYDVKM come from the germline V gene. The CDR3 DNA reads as TGTGCCAGCAGCCCGGGTCGGAGGGCCCTTAGCAATCAGCCCCAGCATTTT. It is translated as CASSPGRRALSNQPQHF.

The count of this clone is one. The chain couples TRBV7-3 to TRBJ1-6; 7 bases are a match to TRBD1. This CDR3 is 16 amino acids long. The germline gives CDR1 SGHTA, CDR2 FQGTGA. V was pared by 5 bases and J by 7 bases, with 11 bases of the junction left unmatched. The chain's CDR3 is CASSPGGTELNSPLHF. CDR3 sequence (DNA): TGTGCCAGCAGCCCAGGGGGGACAGAACTAAATTCACCCCTCCACTTT.

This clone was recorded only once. CDR3 DNA sequence: TGCGCCAGCAGTCAATTAGGCCAGGGCGGCGAGCAGTACTTC. It codes for CASSQLGQGGEQYF. This rearrangement joins TRBV23-1 to TRBJ2-5; tentative D call: TRBD1 (5 bases). The closer fit of TRBJ2-7 to the DNA end suggests the J call may be wrong. TRBV23-1 is labeled an ORF, and its function is uncertain. This CDR3 is 14 amino acids long.

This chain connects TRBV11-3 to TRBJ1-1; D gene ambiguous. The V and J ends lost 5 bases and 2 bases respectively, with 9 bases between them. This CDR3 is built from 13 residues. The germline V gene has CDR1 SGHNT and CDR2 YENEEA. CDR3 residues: CASSLGRNTEAFF. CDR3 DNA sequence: TGTGCCAGCAGCCTGGGCCGAAACACTGAAGCTTTCTTT.

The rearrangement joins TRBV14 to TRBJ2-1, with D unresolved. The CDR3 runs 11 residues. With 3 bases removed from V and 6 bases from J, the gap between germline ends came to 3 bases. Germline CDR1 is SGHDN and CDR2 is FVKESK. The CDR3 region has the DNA TGTGCCAGCAGCCACTTCAATGAGCAGTTCTTC. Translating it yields CASSHFNEQFF. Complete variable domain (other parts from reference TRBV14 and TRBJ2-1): EAGVTQFPSHSVIEKGQTVTLRCDPISGHDNLYWYRRVMGKEIKFLLHFVKESKQDESGMPNNRFLAERTGGTYSTLKVQPAELEDSGVYFCASSHFNEQFFGPGTRLTVL.

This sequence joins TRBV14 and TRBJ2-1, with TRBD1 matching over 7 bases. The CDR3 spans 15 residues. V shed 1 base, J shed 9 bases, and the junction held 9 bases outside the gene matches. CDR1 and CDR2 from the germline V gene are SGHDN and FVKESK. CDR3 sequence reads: CASSQARGHEGEQFF. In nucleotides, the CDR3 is TGTGCCAGCAGCCAAGCTAGGGGGCATGAAGGTGAGCAGTTCTTC.

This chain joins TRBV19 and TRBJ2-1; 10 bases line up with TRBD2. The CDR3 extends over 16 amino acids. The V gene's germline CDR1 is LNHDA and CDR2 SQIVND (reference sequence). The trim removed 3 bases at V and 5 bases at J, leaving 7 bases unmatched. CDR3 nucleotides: TGTGCCAGTAGTATCGGAGCGGGAGGGAGCCACAATGAGCAGTTCTTC. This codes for CASSIGAGGSHNEQFF.

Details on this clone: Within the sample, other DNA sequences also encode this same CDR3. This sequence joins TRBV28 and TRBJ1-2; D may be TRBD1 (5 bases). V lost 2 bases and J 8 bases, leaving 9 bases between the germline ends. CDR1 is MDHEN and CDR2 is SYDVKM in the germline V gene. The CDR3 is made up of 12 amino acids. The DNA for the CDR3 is TGTGCCAGCAGTTTAGCAGGGTTCGGCTACACCTTC. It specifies CASSLAGFGYTF.

This chain's CDR3 is CASSGPGSNYGYTF. The CDR3 DNA is TGTGCCAGCAGCGGTCCGGGGTCCAACTATGGCTACACCTTC. The V and J genes are TRBV28 and TRBJ1-2; D remains ambiguous. This CDR3 has 14 amino acids. Trimming removed 6 bases from V and 2 bases from J, with 13 bases in between. Germline CDR1 is MDHEN and CDR2 is SYDVKM.